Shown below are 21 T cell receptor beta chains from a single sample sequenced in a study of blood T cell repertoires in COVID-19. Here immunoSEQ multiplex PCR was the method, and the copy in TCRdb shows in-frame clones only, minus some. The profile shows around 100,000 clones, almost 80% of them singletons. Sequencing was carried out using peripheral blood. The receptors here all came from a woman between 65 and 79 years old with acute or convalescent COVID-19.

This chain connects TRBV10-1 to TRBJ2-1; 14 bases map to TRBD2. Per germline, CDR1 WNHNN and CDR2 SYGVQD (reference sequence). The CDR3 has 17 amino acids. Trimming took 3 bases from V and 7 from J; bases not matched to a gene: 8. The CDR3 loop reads CASSDSGLAGGSNEQFF. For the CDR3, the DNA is TGCGCCAGCAGTGACTCCGGACTAGCGGGGGGTTCAAATGAGCAGTTCTTC.

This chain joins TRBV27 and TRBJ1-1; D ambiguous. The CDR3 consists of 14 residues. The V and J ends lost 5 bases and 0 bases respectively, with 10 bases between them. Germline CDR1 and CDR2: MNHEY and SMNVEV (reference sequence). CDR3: CASSPRHMNTEAFF. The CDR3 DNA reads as TGTGCCAGCAGTCCCCGACATATGAACACTGAAGCTTTCTTT.

CDR3 region: CASSPFGGEPNTEAFF. In DNA form, the CDR3 reads TGCGCCAGCAGCCCGTTCGGGGGGGAACCGAACACTGAAGCTTTCTTT. The chain carries TRBV5-1 and TRBJ1-1, with a possible D match to TRBD1 (5 bases). The CDR3 is 16 amino acids. The germline V gene has CDR1 SGHRS and CDR2 YFSETQ. Trimming removed 4 bases at V and 1 base at J, with 17 bases between.

The DNA for the CDR3 is TGTGCCAGCAGTGAAGCCCCTAGCGGGGGGGCAGGTGATACGCAGTATTTT. This sequence encodes CASSEAPSGGAGDTQYF. The gene calls are TRBV6-1 and TRBJ2-3, with TRBD2 matching over 12 bases. CDR3 size: 17 residues. Germline V lookup: CDR1 MNHNS, CDR2 SASEGT. V trimming: 0 bases; J trimming: 6 bases; junction bases outside the gene matches: 7.

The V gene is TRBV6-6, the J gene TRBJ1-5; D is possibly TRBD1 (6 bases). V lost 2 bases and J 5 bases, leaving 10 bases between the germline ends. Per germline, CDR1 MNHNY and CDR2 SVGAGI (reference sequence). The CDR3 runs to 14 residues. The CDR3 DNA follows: TGTGCCAGCAGTTACAACAGGGAAGATCAGCCCCAGCATTTT. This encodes CASSYNREDQPQHF.

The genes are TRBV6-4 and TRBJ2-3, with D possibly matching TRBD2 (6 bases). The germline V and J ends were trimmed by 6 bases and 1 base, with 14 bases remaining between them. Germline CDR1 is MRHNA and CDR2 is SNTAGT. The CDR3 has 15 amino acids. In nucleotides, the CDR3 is TGTGCCAGCAGCCTCGGGGGAGCTGGCACAGATACGCAGTATTTT. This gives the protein CASSLGGAGTDTQYF.

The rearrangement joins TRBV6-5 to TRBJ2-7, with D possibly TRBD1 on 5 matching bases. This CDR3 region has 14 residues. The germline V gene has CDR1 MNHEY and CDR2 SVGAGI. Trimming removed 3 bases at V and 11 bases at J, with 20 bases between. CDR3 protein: CASSYSFGQGWEYF. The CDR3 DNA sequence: TGTGCCAGCAGTTATTCGTTTGGGCAGGGCTGGGAGTACTTC.

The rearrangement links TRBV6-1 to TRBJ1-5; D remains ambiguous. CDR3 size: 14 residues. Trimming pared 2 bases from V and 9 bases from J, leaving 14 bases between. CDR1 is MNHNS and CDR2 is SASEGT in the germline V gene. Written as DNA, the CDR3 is TGTGCCAGCAGTGAATCCGGGGTACCTAGGCCCCAGCATTTT. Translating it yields CASSESGVPRPQHF.

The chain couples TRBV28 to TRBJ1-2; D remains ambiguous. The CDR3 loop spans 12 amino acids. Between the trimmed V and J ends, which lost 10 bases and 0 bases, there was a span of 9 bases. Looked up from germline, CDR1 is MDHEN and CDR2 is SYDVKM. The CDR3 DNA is TGTGCCACCAAACAGTCTAACTATGGCTACACCTTC. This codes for CATKQSNYGYTF.

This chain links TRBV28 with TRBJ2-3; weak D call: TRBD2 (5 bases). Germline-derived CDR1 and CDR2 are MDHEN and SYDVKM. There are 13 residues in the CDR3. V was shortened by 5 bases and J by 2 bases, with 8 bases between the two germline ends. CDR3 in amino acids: CASSSGNTDTQYF. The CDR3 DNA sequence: TGTGCCAGCAGTAGCGGAAACACAGATACGCAGTATTTT.

In DNA, the CDR3 is TGTGCCAGCAGCTCGACGGGAGGGGGAGAGACCCAGTACTTC. Its translation: CASSSTGGGETQYF. The genes are TRBV7-7 and TRBJ2-5, with 8 bases fitting TRBD2. V lost 4 bases, J lost 4 bases, and 5 bases stayed unmatched. Per the germline V gene, CDR1 is SSHAT and CDR2 is FNYEAQ (reference sequence). The CDR3 covers 14 residues.

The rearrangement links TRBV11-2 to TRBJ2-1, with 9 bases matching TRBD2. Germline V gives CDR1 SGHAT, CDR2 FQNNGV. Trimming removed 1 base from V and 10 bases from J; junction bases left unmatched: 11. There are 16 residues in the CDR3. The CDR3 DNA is TGTGCCAGCAGCTTAGCATCCAGCGGGGGGCCCGGAGAGCAGTTCTTC. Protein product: CASSLASSGGPGEQFF.

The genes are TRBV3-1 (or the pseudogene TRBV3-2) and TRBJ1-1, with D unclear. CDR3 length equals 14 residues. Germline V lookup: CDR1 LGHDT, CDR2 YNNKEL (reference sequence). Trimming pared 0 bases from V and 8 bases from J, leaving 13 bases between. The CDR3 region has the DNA TGTGCCAGCAGCCAAGATGTCGCACAGCCAGAAGCTTTCTTT. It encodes CASSQDVAQPEAFF.

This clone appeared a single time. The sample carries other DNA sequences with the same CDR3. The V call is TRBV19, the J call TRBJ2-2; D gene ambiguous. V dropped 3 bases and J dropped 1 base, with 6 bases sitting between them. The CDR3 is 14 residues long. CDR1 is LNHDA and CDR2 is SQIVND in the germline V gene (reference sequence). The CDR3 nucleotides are TGTGCCAGTAGTATCAGTCGGAACACCGGGGAGCTGTTTTTT. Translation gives CASSISRNTGELFF.

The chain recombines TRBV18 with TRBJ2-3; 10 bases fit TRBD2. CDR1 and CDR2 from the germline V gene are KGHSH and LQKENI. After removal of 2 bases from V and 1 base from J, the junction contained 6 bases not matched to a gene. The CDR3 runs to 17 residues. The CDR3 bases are TGTGCCAGCTCACCATGGGCTAGCGGGGGTCGCACAGATACGCAGTATTTT. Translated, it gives CASSPWASGGRTDTQYF. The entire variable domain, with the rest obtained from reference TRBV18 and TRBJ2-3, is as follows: NAGVMQNPRHLVRRRGQEARLRCSPMKGHSHVYWYRQLPEEGLKFMVYLQKENIIDESGMPKERFSAEFPKEGPSILRIQQVVRGDSAAYFCASSPWASGGRTDTQYFGPGTRLTVL.

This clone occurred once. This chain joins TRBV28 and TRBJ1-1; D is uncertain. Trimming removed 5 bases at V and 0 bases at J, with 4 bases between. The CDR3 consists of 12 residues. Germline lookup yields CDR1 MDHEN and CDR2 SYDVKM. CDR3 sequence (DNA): TGTGCCAGCAGTCAGATGAACACTGAAGCTTTCTTT. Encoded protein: CASSQMNTEAFF. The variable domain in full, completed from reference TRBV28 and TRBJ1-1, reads DVKVTQSSRYLVKRTGEKVFLECVQDMDHENMFWYRQDPGLGLRLIYFSYDVKMKEKGDIPEGYSVSREKKERFSLILESASTNQTSMYLCASSQMNTEAFFGQGTRLTVV.

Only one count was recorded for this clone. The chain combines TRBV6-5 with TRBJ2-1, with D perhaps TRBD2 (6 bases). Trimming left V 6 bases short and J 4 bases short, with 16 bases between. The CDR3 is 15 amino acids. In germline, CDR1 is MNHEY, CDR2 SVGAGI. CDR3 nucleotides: TGTGCCAGCAGCCGGGACTCCCGAGGTTACAATGAGCAGTTCTTC. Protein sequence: CASSRDSRGYNEQFF.

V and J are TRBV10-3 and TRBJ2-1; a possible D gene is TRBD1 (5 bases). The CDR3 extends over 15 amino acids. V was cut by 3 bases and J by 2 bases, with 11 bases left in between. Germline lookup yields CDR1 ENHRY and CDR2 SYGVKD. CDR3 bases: TGTGCCATCAGTGATCGCAGGGCCCCCTACAATGAGCAGTTCTTC. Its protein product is CAISDRRAPYNEQFF.

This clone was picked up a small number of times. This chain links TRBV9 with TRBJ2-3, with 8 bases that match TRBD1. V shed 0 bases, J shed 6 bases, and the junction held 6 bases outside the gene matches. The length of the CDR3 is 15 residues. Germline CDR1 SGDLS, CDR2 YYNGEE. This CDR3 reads CASSVGGTGIDTQYF. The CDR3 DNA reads TGTGCCAGCAGCGTAGGTGGGACAGGCATTGATACGCAGTATTTT.

CDR3 protein: CASSKLAGEPGLWGDTQYF. CDR3 DNA: TGTGCCAGCAGCAAACTAGCGGGGGAGCCGGGCCTTTGGGGAGATACGCAGTATTTT. This chain links TRBV7-9 with TRBJ2-3; 11 nucleotides line up with TRBD2. The CDR3 is made up of 19 amino acids. Per germline, CDR1 SEHNR and CDR2 FQNEAQ (reference sequence). V shed 5 bases and J 5 bases; nucleotides not matched to a gene: 18.

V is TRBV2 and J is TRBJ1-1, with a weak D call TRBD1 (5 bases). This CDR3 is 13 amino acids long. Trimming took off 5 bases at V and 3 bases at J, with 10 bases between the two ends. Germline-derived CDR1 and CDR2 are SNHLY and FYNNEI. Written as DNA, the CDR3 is TGTGCCAGCAGTAGACAGTGGGACACTGAAGCTTTCTTT. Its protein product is CASSRQWDTEAFF.